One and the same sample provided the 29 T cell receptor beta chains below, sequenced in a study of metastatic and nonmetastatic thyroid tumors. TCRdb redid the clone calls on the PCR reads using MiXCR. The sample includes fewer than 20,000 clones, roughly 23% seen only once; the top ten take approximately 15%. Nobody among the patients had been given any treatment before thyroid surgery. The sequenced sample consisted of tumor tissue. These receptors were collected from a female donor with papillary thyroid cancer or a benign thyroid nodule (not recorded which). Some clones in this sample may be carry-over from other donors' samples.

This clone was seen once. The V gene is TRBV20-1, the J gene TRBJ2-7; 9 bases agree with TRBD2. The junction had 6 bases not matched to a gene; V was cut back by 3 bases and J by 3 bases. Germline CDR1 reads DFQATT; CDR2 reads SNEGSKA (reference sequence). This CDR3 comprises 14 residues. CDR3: CSARWLAGDYEQYF. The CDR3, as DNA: TGCAGTGCTAGGTGGTTAGCGGGAGACTACGAGCAGTACTTC.

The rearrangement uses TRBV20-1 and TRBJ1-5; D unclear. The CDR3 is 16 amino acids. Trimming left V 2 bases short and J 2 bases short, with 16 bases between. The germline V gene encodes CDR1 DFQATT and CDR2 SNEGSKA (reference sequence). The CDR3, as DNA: TGCAGTGCTAGATCGCAGGAGGGAAGTCGCAATCAGCCCCAGCATTTT. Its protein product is CSARSQEGSRNQPQHF.

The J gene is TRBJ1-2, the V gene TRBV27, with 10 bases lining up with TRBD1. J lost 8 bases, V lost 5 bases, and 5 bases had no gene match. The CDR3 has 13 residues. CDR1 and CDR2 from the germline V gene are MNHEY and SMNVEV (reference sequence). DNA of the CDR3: TGTGCCAGCAGTCTCGGGACAGGGGACGGCTACACCTTC. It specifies CASSLGTGDGYTF.

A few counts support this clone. The CDR3 region has the DNA TGTGCCAGCACCGAAGGGAGGGACGAAAAACTGTTTTTT. Translating gives CASTEGRDEKLFF. The chain carries TRBV6-5 and TRBJ1-4; possibly TRBD1 for D (5 bases). This CDR3 has 13 residues. In germline, CDR1 is MNHEY, CDR2 SVGAGI. V was trimmed by 7 bases and J by 8 bases, leaving 14 bases between them.

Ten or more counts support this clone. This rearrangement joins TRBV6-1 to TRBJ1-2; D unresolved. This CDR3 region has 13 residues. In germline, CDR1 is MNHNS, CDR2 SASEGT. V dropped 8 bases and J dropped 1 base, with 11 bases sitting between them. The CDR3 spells CASGTTVNYGYTF. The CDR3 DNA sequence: TGTGCCAGCGGAACAACAGTTAACTATGGCTACACCTTC.

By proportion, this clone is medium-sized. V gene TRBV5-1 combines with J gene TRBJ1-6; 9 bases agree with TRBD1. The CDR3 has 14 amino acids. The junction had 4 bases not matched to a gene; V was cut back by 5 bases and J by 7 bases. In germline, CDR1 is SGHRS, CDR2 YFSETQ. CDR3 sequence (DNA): TGCGCCAGCAGACGGGGGACAGGGAATTCACCCCTCCACTTT. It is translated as CASRRGTGNSPLHF.

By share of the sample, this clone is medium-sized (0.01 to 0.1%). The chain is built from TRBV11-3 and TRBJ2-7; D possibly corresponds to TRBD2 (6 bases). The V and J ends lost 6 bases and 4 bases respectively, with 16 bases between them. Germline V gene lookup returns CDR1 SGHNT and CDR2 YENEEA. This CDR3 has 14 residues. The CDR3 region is CASRDLGTEYEQYF. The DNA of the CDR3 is TGTGCCAGCAGAGATTTGGGGACTGAGTACGAGCAGTACTTC.

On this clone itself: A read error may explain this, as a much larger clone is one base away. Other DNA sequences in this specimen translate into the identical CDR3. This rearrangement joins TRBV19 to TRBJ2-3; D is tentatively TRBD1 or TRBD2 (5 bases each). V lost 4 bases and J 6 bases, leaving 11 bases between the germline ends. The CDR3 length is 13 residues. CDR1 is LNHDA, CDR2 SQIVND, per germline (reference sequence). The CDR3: CASSRDLGDTQYF. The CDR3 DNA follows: TGTGCCAGTAGTAGGGACCTCGGGGATACGCAGTATTTT.

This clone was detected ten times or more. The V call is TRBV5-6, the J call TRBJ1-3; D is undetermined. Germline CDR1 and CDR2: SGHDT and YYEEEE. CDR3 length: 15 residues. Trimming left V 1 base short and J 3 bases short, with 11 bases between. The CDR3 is CASSLSAGRGNTIYF. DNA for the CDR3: TGTGCCAGCAGCTTGTCTGCGGGCCGTGGAAACACCATATATTTT.

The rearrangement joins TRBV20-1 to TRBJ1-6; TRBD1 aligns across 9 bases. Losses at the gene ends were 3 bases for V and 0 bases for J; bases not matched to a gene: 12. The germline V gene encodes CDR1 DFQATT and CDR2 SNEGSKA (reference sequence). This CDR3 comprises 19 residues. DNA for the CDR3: TGCAGTGCTAGGGCTCCGGGACAGGGAGGATTCTCCTATAATTCACCCCTCCACTTT. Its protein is CSARAPGQGGFSYNSPLHF.

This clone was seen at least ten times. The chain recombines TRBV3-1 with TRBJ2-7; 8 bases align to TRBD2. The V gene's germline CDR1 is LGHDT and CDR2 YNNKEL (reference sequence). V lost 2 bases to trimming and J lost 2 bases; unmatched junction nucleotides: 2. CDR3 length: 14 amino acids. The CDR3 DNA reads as TGTGCCAGCAGCCAAACGGGAGGGCCCTACGAGCAGTACTTC. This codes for CASSQTGGPYEQYF.

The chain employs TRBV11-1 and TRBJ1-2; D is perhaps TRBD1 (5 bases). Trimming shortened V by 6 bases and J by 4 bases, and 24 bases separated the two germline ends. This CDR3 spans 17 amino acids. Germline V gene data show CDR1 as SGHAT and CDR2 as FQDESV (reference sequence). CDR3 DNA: TGTGCCAGCAGTTGCGATCCGTCGGGGGACCTTTGCTATGGCTACACCTTC. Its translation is CASSCDPSGDLCYGYTF.

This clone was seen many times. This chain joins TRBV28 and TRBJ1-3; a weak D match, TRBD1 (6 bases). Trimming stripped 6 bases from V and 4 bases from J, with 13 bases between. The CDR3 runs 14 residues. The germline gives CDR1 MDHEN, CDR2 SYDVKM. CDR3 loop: CASSEQGFGNTIYF. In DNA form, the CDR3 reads TGTGCCAGCAGCGAACAGGGATTCGGAAACACCATATATTTT.

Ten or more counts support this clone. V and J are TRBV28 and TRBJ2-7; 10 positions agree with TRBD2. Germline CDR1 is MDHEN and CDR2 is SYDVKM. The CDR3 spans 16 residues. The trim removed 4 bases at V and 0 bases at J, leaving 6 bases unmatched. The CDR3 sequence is CASSYRASGSSYEQYF. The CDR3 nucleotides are TGTGCCAGCAGTTATAGGGCTAGCGGGAGCTCCTACGAGCAGTACTTC.

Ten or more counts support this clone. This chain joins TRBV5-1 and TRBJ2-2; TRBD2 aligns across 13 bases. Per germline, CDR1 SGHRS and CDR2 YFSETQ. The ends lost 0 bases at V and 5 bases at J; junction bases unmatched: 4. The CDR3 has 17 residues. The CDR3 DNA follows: TGCGCCAGCAGCTTGGGGACTAGCGGGAGAAAGACCGGGGAGCTGTTTTTT. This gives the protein CASSLGTSGRKTGELFF.

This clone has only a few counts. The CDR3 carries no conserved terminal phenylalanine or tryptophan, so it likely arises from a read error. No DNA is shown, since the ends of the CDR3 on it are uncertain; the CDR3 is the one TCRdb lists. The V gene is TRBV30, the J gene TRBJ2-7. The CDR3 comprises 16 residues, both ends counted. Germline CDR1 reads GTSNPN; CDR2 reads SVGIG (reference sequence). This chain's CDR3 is CAWREKVGRISYEQHL.

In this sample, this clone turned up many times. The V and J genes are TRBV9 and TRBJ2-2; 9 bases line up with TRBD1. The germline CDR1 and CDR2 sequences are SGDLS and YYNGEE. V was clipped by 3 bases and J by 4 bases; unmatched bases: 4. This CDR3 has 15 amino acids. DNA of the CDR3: TGTGCCAGCAGCGCGAGGACAGGGGCCACCGGGGAGCTGTTTTTT. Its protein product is CASSARTGATGELFF.

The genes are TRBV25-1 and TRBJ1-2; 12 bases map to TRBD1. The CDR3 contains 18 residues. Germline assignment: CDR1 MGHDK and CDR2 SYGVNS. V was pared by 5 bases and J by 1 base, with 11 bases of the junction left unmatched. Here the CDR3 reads CASSHLRDRGRGNYGYTF. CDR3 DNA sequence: TGTGCCAGCAGTCACCTCCGGGACAGGGGGCGCGGTAACTATGGCTACACCTTC.

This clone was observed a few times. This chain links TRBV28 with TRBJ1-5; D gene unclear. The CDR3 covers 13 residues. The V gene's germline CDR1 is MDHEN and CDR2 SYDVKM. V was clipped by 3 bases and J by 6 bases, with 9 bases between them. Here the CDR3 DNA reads TGTGCCAGCAGTTTCGGGGATAGTCAGCCCCAGCATTTT. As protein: CASSFGDSQPQHF.

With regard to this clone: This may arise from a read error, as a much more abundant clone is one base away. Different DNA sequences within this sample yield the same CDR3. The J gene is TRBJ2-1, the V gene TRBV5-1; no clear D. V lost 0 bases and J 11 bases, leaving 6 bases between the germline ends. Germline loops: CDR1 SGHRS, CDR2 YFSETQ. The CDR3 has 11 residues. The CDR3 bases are TGCGCCAGCAGCTTGGATGGACAGCAGTTCTTC. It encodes CASSLDGQQFF. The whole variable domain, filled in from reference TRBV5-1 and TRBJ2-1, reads KAGVTQTPRYLIKTRGQQVTLSCSPISGHRSVSWYQQTPGQGLQFLFEYFSETQRNKGNFPGRFSGRQFSNSRSEMNVSTLELGDSALYLCASSLDGQQFFGPGTRLTVL.

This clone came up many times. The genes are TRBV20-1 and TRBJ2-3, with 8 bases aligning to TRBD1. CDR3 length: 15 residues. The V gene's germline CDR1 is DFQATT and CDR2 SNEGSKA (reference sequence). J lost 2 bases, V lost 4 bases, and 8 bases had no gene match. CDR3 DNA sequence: TGCAGTGCTATTTTGGACAGGGTCTTCACAGATACGCAGTATTTT. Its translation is CSAILDRVFTDTQYF.

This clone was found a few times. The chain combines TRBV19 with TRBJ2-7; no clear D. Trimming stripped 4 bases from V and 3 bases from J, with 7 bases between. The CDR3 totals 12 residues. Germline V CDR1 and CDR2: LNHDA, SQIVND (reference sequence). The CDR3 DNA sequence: TGTGCCAGTAGTAGACTTGGCTACGAGCAGTACTTC. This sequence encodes CASSRLGYEQYF. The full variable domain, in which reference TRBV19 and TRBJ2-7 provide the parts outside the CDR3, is DGGITQSPKYLFRKEGQNVTLSCEQNLNHDAMYWYRQDPGQGLRLIYYSQIVNDFQKGDIAEGYSVSREKKESFPLTVTSAQKNPTAFYLCASSRLGYEQYFGPGTRLTVT.

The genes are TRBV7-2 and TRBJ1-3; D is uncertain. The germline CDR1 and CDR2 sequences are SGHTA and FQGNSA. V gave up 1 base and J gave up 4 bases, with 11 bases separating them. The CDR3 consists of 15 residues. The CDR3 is CASSLVRIDGNTIYF. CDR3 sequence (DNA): TGTGCCAGCAGCTTAGTTCGGATAGACGGAAACACCATATATTTT.

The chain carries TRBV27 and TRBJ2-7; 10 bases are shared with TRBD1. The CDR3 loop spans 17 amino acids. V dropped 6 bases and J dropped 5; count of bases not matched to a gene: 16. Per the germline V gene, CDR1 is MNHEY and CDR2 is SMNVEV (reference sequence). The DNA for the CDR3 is TGTGCCAGCAGAGACTCTAAACCGGGGACAGGGGTTAACGAGCAGTACTTC. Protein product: CASRDSKPGTGVNEQYF.

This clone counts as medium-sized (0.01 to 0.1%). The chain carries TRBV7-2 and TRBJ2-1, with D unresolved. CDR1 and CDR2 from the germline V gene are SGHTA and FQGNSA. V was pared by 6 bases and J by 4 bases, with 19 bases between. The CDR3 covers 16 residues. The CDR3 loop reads CASSLGSGGKYNEQFF. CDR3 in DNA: TGTGCCAGCAGTCTAGGGTCGGGTGGGAAATACAATGAGCAGTTCTTC.

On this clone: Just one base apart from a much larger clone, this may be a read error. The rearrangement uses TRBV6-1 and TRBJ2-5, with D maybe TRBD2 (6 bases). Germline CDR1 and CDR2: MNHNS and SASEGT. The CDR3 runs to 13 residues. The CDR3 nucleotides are TGTGCCAGCAGTGGGGAGGTCCAAGAGGCCCAGTACTTC. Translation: CASSGEVQEAQYF.

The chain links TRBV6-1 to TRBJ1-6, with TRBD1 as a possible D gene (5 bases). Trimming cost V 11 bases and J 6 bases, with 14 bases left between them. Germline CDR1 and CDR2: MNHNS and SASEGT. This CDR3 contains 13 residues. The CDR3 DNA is TGTGCCTTCAGAGGGGACGGTAATTCACCCCTCCACTTT. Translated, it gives CAFRGDGNSPLHF.

The CDR3 sequence: CASGWDTCGQYF. The CDR3 DNA reads as TGCGCCTCCGGGTGGGACACCTGCGGGCAGTACTTC. The chain recombines TRBV5-1 with TRBJ2-7; weak D call: TRBD1 (6 bases). The length of the CDR3 is 12 residues. Germline V gene data show CDR1 as SGHRS and CDR2 as YFSETQ. V was trimmed by 10 bases and J by 9 bases, leaving 20 bases between them. Full variable domain (remainder filled in from reference TRBV5-1 and TRBJ2-7): KAGVTQTPRYLIKTRGQQVTLSCSPISGHRSVSWYQQTPGQGLQFLFEYFSETQRNKGNFPGRFSGRQFSNSRSEMNVSTLELGDSALYLCASGWDTCGQYFGPGTRLTVT.

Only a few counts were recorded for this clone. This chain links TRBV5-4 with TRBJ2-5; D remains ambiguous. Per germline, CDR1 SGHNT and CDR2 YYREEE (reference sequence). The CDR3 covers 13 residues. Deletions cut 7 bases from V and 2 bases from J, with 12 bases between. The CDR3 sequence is CASRRVAQETQYF. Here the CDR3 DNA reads TGTGCCAGCCGCCGGGTCGCGCAAGAGACCCAGTACTTC.